These 7 T cell receptor beta chains originate from one sample sequenced in a study of blood T cell repertoires in COVID-19. Here immunoSEQ multiplex PCR was the method, and the copy in TCRdb shows in-frame clones only, minus some. The sample holds 200,000 to 250,000 clones, 75% to 90% seen once. Source material: PBMCs or T cells enriched from blood (not recorded which). These receptors were obtained from a man between 50 and 59 years old who had been exposed to COVID-19.

This chain uses TRBV2 with TRBJ2-1; possible D gene TRBD1, 5 bases. Germline loops: CDR1 SNHLY, CDR2 FYNNEI. The CDR3 is 15 residues long. V shed 7 bases and J shed 3 bases, with 16 bases lying between them. CDR3 region: CASTRTQVGYNEQFF. In nucleotides, the CDR3 is TGTGCCAGCACTCGAACACAGGTGGGCTACAATGAGCAGTTCTTC.

This clone appeared a single time. The chain joins TRBV28 to TRBJ1-5; D is undetermined. CDR3 length equals 12 residues. The germline V gene encodes CDR1 MDHEN and CDR2 SYDVKM. V was cut by 3 bases and J by 5 bases, with 5 bases left in between. The CDR3 region is CASSLRDQPQHF. As DNA, the CDR3 is TGTGCCAGCAGTTTGCGGGATCAGCCCCAGCATTTT.

The chain couples TRBV6-2 or TRBV6-3 to TRBJ2-3, with D possibly matching TRBD2 (5 bases). CDR1 MNHEY and CDR2 SVGEGT come from the germline V gene. The CDR3 sequence is 17 residues long. The V and J ends lost 5 bases and 0 bases respectively, with 18 bases between them. The chain's CDR3 is CASSQPEESYSTDTQYF. CDR3 nucleotides: TGTGCCAGCAGTCAACCGGAGGAGAGTTATAGCACAGATACGCAGTATTTT.

The CDR3 region has the DNA TGCAGCGTTATATTTGGGCTCACAGATACGCAGTATTTT. Residues: CSVIFGLTDTQYF. The chain is built from TRBV29-1 and TRBJ2-3; D is unclear. Germline V gives CDR1 SQVTM, CDR2 ANQGSEA. The CDR3 spans 13 residues. V dropped 5 bases and J dropped 2 bases, with 11 bases sitting between them.

This clone was recorded once. V and J are TRBV5-1 and TRBJ1-1; D gene ambiguous. CDR1 and CDR2 from the germline V gene are SGHRS and YFSETQ. V was clipped by 0 bases and J by 2 bases, with 8 bases between them. This CDR3 is built from 14 residues. The DNA for the CDR3 is TGCGCCAGCAGCTTGGAGTGGACTAACACTGAAGCTTTCTTT. This sequence encodes CASSLEWTNTEAFF.

This clone was detected once. The chain employs TRBV19 and TRBJ1-1, with TRBD1 matching over 8 bases. This CDR3 comprises 16 residues. V shed 1 base, J shed 5 bases, and the junction held 9 bases outside the gene matches. Germline V gene sequence: CDR1 LNHDA, CDR2 SQIVND (reference sequence). Written as DNA, the CDR3 is TGTGCCAGTAGTATAGGGGCAGGGGGCGCGGGAACTGAAGCTTTCTTT. It is translated as CASSIGAGGAGTEAFF. Filled out from reference TRBV19 and TRBJ1-1, the complete variable domain reads DGGITQSPKYLFRKEGQNVTLSCEQNLNHDAMYWYRQDPGQGLRLIYYSQIVNDFQKGDIAEGYSVSREKKESFPLTVTSAQKNPTAFYLCASSIGAGGAGTEAFFGQGTRLTVV.

The rearrangement joins TRBV5-1 to TRBJ2-2, with TRBD1 as a possible D gene (6 bases). CDR1 and CDR2 (germline): SGHRS, YFSETQ. The CDR3 contains 15 residues. With 2 bases removed from V and 0 bases from J, the gap between germline ends came to 8 bases. CDR3 sequence: CASSLQGANTGELFF. The CDR3 nucleotides read TGCGCCAGCAGCTTACAGGGAGCGAACACCGGGGAGCTGTTTTTT.